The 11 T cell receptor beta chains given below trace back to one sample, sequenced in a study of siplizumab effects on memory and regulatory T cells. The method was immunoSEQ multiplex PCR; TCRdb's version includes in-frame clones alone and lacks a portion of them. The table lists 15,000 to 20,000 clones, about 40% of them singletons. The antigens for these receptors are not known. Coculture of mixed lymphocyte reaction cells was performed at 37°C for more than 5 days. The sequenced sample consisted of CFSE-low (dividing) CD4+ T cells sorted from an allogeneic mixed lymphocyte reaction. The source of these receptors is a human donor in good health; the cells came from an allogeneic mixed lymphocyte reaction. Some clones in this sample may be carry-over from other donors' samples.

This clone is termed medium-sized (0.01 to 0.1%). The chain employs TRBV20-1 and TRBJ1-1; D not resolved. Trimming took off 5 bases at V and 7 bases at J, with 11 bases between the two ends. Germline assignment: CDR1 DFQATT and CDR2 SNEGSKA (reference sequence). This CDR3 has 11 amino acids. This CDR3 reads CSARPLIEAFF. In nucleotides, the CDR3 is TGCAGTGCTCGTCCTCTTATTGAAGCTTTCTTT.

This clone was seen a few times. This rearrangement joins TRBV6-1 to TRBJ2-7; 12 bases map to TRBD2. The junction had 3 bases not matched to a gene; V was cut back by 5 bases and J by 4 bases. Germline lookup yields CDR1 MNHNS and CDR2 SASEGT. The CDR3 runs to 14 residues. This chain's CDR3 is CASSSLAGGYEQYF. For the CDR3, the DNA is TGTGCCAGCAGTTCCCTAGCGGGAGGGTACGAGCAGTACTTC.

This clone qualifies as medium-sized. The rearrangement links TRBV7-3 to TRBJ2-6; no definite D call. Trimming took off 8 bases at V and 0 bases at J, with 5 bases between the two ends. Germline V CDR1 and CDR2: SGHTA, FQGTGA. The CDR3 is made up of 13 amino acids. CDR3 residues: CASRLSGANVLTF. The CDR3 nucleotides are TGTGCCAGCCGCCTCTCTGGGGCCAACGTCCTGACTTTC. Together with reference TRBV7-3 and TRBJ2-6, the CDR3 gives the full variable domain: GAGVSQTPSNKVTEKGKYVELRCDPISGHTALYWYRQSLGQGPEFLIYFQGTGAADDSGLPNDRFFAVRPEGSVSTLKIQRTERGDSAVYLCASRLSGANVLTFGAGSRLTVL.

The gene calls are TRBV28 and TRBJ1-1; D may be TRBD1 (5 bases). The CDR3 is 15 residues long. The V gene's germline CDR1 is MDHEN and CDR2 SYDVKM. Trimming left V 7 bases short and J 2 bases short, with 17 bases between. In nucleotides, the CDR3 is TGTGCCAGCACCCCGTCTAGAGGGGTCAACACTGAAGCTTTCTTT. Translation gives CASTPSRGVNTEAFF.

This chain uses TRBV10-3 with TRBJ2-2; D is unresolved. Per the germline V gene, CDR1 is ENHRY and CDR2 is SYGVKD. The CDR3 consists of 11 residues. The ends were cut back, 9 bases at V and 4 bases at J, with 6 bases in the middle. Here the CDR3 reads CAISRTGELFF. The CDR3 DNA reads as TGTGCCATTAGTCGCACCGGGGAGCTGTTTTTT.

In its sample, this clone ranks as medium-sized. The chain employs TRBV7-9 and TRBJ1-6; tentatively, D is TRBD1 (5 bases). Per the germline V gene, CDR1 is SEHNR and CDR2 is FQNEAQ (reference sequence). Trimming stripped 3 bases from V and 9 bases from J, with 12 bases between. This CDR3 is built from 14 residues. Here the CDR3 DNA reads TGTGCCAGCAGCTTTGGGACGGCCGGTTCACCCCTCCACTTT. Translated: CASSFGTAGSPLHF. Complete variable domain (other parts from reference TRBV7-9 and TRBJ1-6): DTGVSQNPRHKITKRGQNVTFRCDPISEHNRLYWYRQTLGQGPEFLTYFQNEAQLEKSRLLSDRFSAERPKGSFSTLEIQRTEQGDSAMYLCASSFGTAGSPLHFGNGTRLTVT.

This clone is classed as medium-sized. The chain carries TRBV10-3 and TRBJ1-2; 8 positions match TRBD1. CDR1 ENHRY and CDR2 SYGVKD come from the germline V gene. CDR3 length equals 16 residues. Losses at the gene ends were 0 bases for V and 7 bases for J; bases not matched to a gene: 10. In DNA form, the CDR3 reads TGTGCCATCAGTGAGTCGCCCCAGGGGGCACTTAGTGGCTACACCTTC. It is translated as CAISESPQGALSGYTF.

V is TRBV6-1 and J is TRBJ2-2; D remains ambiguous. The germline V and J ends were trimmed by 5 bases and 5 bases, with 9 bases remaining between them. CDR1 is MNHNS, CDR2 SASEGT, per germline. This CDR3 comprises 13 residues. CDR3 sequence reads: CASSPSRTGELFF. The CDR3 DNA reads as TGTGCCAGCAGTCCCTCGAGGACCGGGGAGCTGTTTTTT.

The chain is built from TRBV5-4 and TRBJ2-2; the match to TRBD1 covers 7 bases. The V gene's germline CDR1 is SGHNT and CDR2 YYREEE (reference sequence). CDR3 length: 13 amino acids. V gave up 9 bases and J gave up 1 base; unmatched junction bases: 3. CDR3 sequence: CATWTGNTGELFF. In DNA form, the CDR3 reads TGTGCCACCTGGACAGGGAACACCGGGGAGCTGTTTTTT.

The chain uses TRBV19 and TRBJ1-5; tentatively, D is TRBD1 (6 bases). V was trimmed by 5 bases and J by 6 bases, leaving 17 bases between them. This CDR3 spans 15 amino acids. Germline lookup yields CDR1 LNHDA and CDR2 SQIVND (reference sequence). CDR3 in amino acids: CASSDVSGGGQPQHF. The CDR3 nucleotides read TGTGCCAGTAGTGACGTGTCGGGGGGCGGTCAGCCCCAGCATTTT.

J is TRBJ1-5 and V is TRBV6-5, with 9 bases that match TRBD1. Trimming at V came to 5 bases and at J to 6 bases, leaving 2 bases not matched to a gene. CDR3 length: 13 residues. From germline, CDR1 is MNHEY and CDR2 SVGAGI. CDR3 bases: TGTGCCAGCAGTAGGGACAGGGTTCAGCCCCAGCATTTT. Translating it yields CASSRDRVQPQHF.